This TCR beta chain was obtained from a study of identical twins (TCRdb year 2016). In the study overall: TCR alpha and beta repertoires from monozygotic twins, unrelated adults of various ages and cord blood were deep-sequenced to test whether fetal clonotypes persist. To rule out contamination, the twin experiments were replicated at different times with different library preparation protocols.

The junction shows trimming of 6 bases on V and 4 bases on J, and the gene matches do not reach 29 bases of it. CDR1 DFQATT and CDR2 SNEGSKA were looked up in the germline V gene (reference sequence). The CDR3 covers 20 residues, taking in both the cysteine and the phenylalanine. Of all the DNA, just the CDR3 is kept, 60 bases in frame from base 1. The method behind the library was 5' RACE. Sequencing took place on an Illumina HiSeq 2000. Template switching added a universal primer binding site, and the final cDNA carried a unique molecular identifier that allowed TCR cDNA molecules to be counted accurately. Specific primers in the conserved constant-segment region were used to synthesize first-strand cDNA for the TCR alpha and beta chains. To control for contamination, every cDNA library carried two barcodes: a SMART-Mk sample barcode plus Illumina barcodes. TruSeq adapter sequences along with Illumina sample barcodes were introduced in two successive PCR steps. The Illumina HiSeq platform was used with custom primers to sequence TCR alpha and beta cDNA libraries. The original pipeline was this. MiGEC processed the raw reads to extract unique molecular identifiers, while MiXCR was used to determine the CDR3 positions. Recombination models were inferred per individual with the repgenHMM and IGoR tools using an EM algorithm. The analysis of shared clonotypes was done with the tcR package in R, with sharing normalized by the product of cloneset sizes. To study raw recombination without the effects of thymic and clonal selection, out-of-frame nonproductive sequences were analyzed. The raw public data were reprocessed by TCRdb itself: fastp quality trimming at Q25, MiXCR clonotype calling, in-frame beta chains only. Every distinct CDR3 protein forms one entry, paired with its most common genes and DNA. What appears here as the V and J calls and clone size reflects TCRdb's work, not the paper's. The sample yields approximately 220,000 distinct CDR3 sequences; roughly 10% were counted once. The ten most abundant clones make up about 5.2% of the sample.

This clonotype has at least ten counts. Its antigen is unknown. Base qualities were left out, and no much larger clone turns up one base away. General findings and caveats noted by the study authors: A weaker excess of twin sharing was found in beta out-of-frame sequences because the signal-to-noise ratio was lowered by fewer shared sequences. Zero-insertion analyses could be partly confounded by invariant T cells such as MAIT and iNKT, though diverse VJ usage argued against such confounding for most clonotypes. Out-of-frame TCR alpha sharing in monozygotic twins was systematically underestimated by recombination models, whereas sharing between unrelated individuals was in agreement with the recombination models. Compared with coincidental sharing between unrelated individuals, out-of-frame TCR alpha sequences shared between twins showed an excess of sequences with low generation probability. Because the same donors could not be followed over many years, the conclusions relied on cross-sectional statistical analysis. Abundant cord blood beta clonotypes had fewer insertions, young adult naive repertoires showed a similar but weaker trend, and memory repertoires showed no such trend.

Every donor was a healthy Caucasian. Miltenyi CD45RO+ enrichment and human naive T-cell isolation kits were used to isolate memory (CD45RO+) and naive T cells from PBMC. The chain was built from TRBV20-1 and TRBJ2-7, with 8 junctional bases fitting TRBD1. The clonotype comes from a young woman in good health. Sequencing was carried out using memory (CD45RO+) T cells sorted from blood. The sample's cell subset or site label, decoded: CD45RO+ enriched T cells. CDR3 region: CSALPALGQGQVSLSYEQYF. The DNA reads TGCAGTGCGCTCCCCGCCCTTGGACAGGGACAGGTCTCCCTCTCTTACGAGCAGTACTTC.